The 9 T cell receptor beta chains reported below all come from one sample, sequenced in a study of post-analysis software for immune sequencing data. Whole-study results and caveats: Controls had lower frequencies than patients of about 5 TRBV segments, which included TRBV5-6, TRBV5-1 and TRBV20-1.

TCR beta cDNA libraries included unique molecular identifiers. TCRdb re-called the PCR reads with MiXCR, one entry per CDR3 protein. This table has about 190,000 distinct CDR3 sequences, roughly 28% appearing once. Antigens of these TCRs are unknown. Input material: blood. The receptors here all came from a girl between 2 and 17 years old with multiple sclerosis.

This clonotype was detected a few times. As DNA, the CDR3 is TGCGCCAGCAGCCCGGGGGGTTGGGGCAATCAGCCCCAGCATTTT. Amino acids: CASSPGGWGNQPQHF. The rearrangement links TRBV5-1 to TRBJ1-5; D may be TRBD1 (5 bases). The CDR3 extends over 15 amino acids. Trimming removed 4 bases from V and 2 bases from J, with 13 bases in between. Germline V CDR1 and CDR2: SGHRS, YFSETQ. The entire variable domain, with the rest obtained from reference TRBV5-1 and TRBJ1-5, is as follows: KAGVTQTPRYLIKTRGQQVTLSCSPISGHRSVSWYQQTPGQGLQFLFEYFSETQRNKGNFPGRFSGRQFSNSRSEMNVSTLELGDSALYLCASSPGGWGNQPQHFGDGTRLSIL.

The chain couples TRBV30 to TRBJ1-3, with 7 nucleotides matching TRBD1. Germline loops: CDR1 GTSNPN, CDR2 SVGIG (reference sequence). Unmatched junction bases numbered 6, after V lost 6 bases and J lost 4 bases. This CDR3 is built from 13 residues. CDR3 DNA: TGTGCCTGCCGAACAGGGGCGGGAAACACCATATATTTT. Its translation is CACRTGAGNTIYF.

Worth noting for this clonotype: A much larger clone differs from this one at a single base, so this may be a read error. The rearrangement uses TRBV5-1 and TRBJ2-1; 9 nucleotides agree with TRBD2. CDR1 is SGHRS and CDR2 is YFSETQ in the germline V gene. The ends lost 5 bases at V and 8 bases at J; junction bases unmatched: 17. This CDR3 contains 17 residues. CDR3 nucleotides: TGCGCCAGCAGGTCCACCGTAGGGTCTAGCGGGAAGGATGAGCAGTTCTTC. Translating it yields CASRSTVGSSGKDEQFF.

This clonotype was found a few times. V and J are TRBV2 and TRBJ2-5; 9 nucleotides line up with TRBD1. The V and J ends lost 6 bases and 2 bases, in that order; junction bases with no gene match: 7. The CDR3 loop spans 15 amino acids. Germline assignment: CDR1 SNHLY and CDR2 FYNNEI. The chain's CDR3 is CASSPGTGHQETQYF. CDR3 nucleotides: TGTGCCAGCAGCCCCGGGACAGGGCATCAAGAGACCCAGTACTTC. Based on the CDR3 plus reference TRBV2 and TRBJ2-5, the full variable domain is EPEVTQTPSHQVTQMGQEVILRCVPISNHLYFYWYRQILGQKVEFLVSFYNNEISEKSEIFDDQFSVERPDGSNFTLKIRSTKLEDSAMYFCASSPGTGHQETQYFGPGTRLLVL.

The CDR3 loop is CASSPGTGKHNEQFF. Written as DNA, the CDR3 is TGTGCCAGCAGCCCCGGGACAGGGAAACACAATGAGCAGTTCTTC. The V gene is TRBV12-3 or TRBV12-4, the J gene TRBJ2-1, with 9 bases aligning to TRBD1. J gave up 5 bases and V 6 bases, and 8 bases lay outside the gene matches. CDR3 size: 15 residues.

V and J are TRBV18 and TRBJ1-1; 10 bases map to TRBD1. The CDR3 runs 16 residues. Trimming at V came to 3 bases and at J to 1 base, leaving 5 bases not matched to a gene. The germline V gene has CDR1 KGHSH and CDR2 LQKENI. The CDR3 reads CASSPADRGPNTEAFF. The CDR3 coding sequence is TGTGCCAGCTCACCGGCAGACAGGGGGCCGAACACTGAAGCTTTCTTT.

The DNA for the CDR3 is TGTGCCTGGAGTCTGGGGGGGTCCTTATACAATGAGCAGTTCTTC. Translated: CAWSLGGSLYNEQFF. The V and J genes are TRBV30 and TRBJ2-1, with TRBD2 identical over 7 bases. V lost 2 bases and J lost 4; bases outside the gene matches: 8. Per the germline V gene, CDR1 is GTSNPN and CDR2 is SVGIG (reference sequence). The CDR3 extends over 15 amino acids.

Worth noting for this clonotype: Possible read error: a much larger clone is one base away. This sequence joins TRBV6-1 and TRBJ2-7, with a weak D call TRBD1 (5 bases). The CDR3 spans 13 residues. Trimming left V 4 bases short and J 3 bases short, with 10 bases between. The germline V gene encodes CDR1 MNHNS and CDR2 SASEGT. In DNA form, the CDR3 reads TGTGCCAGCAGTGTGGGGCTGGGCTACGAGCAGTACGTC. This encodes CASSVGLGYEQYV.

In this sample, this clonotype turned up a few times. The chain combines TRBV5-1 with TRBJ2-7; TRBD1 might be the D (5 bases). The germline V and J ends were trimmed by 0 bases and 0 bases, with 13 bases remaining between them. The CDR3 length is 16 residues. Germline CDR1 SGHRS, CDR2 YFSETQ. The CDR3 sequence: CASSLGLAGLSYEQYF. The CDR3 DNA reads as TGCGCCAGCAGCTTGGGTCTGGCAGGGCTCTCCTACGAGCAGTACTTC.